Sequencing of this T cell receptor beta chain was carried out in a study of blood T cell repertoires in COVID-19. Study summary: Some COVID-19 samples were acute and others convalescent; all came from the United States, Italy and Spain.

Per the authors' pipeline: Quantification of nucleated cells was approximated via reference gene primer amplification. Using immunoSEQ multiplex PCR, the repertoire was profiled, and TCRdb retains in-frame clones only, with some absent. That table is the source of V, J and clone size, and D and trimming were worked out from the DNA. The table includes some 150,000 clones, 65% to 90% detected once. The CDR3 has 14 residues. Trimming took 5 bases from V and 3 from J, leaving 11 bases between them. Germline CDR1 reads KGHSH; CDR2 reads LQKENI. The source material was peripheral blood. The gene calls are TRBV18 and TRBJ1-5; D unclear. This TCR came from a woman aged 55-69 years with active or convalescent COVID-19. The CDR3 region has the DNA TGTGCCAGCTCAAGGGAGGTCGACAATCAGCCCCAGCATTTT. It encodes CASSREVDNQPQHF.